This TCR beta chain emerged from a study of CD8 T cells in ankylosing spondylitis. Study findings and constraints: The authors found the disease-linked clones to be CD8+ and relatively rare in peripheral blood. Clones linked to disease were reported to show significant enrichment in matched ankylosing spondylitis synovial fluid. In reactive arthritis synovial fluid and blood, some motif variants had been reported before. Within ankylosing spondylitis blood, a TCR beta motif made up of several highly homologous variants appeared to be characteristic.

In regard to this clonotype: Its specificity is not known.

J was trimmed by 3 bases and V by 0 bases; bases with no gene match: 2. There are 17 residues in the CDR3. Germline assignment: CDR1 SGHTA and CDR2 FQGTGA. Quantitative barcoded 5'-RACE was used to prepare TCR beta libraries. TCRdb passed the 5' RACE reads through MiXCR, listing each CDR3 protein once. The sample holds a few hundred thousand distinct CDR3 sequences, about 20% seen once. This receptor was identified in a male donor with ankylosing spondylitis. The V call is TRBV7-3, the J call TRBJ2-2; TRBD2 matches 12 bases. The source material was blood, either unsorted or a sorted T cell fraction (not recorded which). CDR3 nucleotides: TGTGCCAGCAGCTTAACAAGACTAGCGGGAGACACCGGGGAGCTGTTTTTT. Translated, it gives CASSLTRLAGDTGELFF.